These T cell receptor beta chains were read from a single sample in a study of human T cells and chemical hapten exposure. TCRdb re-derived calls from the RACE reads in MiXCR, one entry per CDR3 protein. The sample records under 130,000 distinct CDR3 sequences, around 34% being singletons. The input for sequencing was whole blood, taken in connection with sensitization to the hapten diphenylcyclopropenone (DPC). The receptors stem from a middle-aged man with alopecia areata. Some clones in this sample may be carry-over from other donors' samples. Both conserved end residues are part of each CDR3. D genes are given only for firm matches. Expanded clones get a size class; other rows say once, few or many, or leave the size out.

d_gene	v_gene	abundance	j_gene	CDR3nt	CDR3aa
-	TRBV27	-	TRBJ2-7	TGTGCCAGCAGTTTATCCATGACAAGATACGAGCAGTACTTC	CASSLSMTRYEQYF
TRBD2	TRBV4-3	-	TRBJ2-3	TGCGCCAGCAGCCAAACTAGCGGGAGGCCCTGGGGCACAGATACGCAGTATTTT	CASSQTSGRPWGTDTQYF
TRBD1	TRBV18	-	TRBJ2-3	TGTGCCAGCTCACCATTACCCGGGACAGGAGCAGATACGCAGTATTTT	CASSPLPGTGADTQYF
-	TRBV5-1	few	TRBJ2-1	TGCGCCAGCAGCCCGCAACCTGGAGGGTCAGATGAGCAGTTCTTC	CASSPQPGGSDEQFF
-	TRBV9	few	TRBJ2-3	TGTCCTCGGTGGGGAGGACGGCAGCAGTATTTT	CPRWGGRQQYF
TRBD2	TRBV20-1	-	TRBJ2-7	TGCAGTGCTAGAGATGGGGGGAGGGCTTCCTACGAGCAGTACTTC	CSARDGGRASYEQYF
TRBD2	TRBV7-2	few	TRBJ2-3	TGTGCCAGCAGCTTTCTAGCGGGCGGACTCACAGATACGCAGTATTTT	CASSFLAGGLTDTQYF
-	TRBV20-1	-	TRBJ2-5	TGCAGTGCCCAGTCGGGCGCGAAGGAGACCCAGTACTTC	CSAQSGAKETQYF
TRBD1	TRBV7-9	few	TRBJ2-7	TGTGCCAGCACCATATATAGGGACAGGGGCGAGCAGTACTTC	CASTIYRDRGEQYF
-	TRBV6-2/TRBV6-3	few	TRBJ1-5	TGTGCCAGCAGTTACTCGACAGGTGGGCGGGAAGCCCAGCATTTT	CASSYSTGGREAQHF
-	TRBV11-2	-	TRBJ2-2	TGTGCCATGATGGCCCGCGGGGAGCTGTTTTTT	CAMMARGELFF
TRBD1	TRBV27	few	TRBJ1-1	TGTGCCAGCAGTGGATGGACAGGGTTCGGCACTGAAGCTTTCTTT	CASSGWTGFGTEAFF
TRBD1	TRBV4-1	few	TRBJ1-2	TGCGCCAGCAGCCAACCGACAGGGGGAGACTATGGCTACACCTTC	CASSQPTGGDYGYTF
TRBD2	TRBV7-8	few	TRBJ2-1	TGTGCCAGCAGCATCCCGGGACTAGCAGGGCAGAATGAGCAGTTCTTC	CASSIPGLAGQNEQFF
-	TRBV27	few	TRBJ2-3	TGTGCCAGCACCAAGGGGGAGTTTGGCACAGATACGCAGTATTTT	CASTKGEFGTDTQYF
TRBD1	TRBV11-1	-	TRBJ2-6	TGTGCCAGCAGCTCCTCCGGGACAGCTGGGGCCAACGTCCTGACTTTC	CASSSSGTAGANVLTF
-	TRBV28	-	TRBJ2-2	TGTGCCAGCAGACTAACGAGGGCCCCCGGGGAGCTGTTTTTT	CASRLTRAPGELFF
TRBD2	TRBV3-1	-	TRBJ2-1	TGTGCCAGCAGCCAAGGTTCACTAGCGGGCCCCAATGAGCAGTTCTTC	CASSQGSLAGPNEQFF
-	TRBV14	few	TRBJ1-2	TGTGCCAGCAGCCGTGACAGCCTAAACTATGGCTACACCTTC	CASSRDSLNYGYTF
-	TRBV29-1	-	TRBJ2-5	TGCAGCGTTGAGAAATCTGGACAAGGGGAGACCCAGTACTTC	CSVEKSGQGETQYF
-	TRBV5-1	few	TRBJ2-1	TGCGCCAGCAGCTTGGTGCTCCCCGAGGATGAGCAGTTCTTC	CASSLVLPEDEQFF
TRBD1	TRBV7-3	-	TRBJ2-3	TGTGCCAGCAGTTCACGGTCCCGGACAGGAGCAAACACAGATACGCAGTATTTT	CASSSRSRTGANTDTQYF
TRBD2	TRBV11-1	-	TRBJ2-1	TGTGCCAGCAGTTCAAGGGTATCGGCGGGAGGGCACAATGAGCAGTTCTTC	CASSSRVSAGGHNEQFF
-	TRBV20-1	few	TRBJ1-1	TGCAGTGCCCCCAGCGGGGTGAACACTGAAGCTTTCTTT	CSAPSGVNTEAFF
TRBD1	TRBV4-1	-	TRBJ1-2	TGCGCCAGCAGCCCTGTCACAGGGGGCTGGAATGGCTACACCTTC	CASSPVTGGWNGYTF
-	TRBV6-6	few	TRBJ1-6	TGTGCCAGCAGTTACGAGCGGGGGGTGGGGAAGTATTCACCCCTCCACTTT	CASSYERGVGKYSPLHF
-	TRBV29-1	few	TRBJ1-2	TGCAGCGTTGACCTGGAGCCCCCCTATGGCTACACCTTC	CSVDLEPPYGYTF
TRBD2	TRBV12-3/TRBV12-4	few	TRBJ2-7	TGTGCCAGCAGTTCCAGAGCGGGAGGGCCTAGGGAGCAGTACTTC	CASSSRAGGPREQYF
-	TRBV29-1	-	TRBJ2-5	TGCAGCGTTGAAAGTCAGGGGATGAAGACCCAGTACTTC	CSVESQGMKTQYF
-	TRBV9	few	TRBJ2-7	TGTGCCAGCAGCCTAGGGGACCCGCTTAGTGAGCAGTACTTC	CASSLGDPLSEQYF
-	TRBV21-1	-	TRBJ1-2	TGTGCCAGCAGCAAAGATTGGGGCGGCTACACCTTC	CASSKDWGGYTF
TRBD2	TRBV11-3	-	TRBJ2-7	TGTGCCAGCAGCCAAATAGCGGGTAACGAGCAGTACTTC	CASSQIAGNEQYF
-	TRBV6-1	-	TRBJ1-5	TGTGCCAGCAGTTTCCTCCCGGGGGATCAGCCCCAGCATTTT	CASSFLPGDQPQHF
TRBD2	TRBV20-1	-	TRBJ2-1	TGCAGTGCTAGATCTCCGGGACTAGCTCACTACAATGAGCAGTTCTTC	CSARSPGLAHYNEQFF
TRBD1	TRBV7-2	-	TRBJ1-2	TGTGCCAGCAGCTTCAGAGAGACAGGGACCTATGGCTACACCTTC	CASSFRETGTYGYTF
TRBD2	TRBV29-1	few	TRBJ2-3	TGCAGCCCCATCAGGCGGGGGGGAGCAGATACGCAGTATTTT	CSPIRRGGADTQYF
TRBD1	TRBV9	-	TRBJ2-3	TGTGCCAGCAGCGTAGTGGAACAGGGGCCGGATACGCAGTATTTT	CASSVVEQGPDTQYF
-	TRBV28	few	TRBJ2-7	TGTGCCAGCAGTTTATCGGCCTACGAGCAGTACTTC	CASSLSAYEQYF
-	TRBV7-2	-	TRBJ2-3	TGTGCCAGCAGCTTAGTCTACACAGATACGCAGTATTTT	CASSLVYTDTQYF
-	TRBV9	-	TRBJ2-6	TGTGCCAGCAGCGATGCAAATCTAGTAGCTGGGGCCAACGTCCTGACTTTC	CASSDANLVAGANVLTF
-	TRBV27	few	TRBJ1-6	TGTGCCAGCAGTTCACAGGGTGACCCTAATTCACCCCTCCACTTT	CASSSQGDPNSPLHF
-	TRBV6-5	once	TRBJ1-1	TGTGCCAGCAGTTACTCGCTGGCAGGGGACCTGAACACTGAAGCTTTCTTT	CASSYSLAGDLNTEAFF
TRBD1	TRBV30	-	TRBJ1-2	TGTGCCTGGACCCCGGGACAGGGTGACTATGGCTACACCTTC	CAWTPGQGDYGYTF
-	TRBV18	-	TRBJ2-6	TGTGCCAGCTCGCCTGAGAGCATGAACTCTGGGGCCAACGTCCTGACTTTC	CASSPESMNSGANVLTF
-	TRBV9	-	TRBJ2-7	TGTGCCAGCAGCCCCCGCCCGTCATTCTACGAGCAGTACTTC	CASSPRPSFYEQYF
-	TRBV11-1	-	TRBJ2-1	TGTGCCAGCAGCTTAAAAGGCGAGAACCTCAATGAGCAGTTCTTC	CASSLKGENLNEQFF
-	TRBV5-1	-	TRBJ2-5	TGCGCCAGCAGCCGAGGGACGGAGCAAGAGACCCAGTACTTC	CASSRGTEQETQYF
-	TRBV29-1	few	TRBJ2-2	TGCAGCGTTGAGGGACCGTCGACCGGTCGCACCGGGGAGCTGTTTTTT	CSVEGPSTGRTGELFF
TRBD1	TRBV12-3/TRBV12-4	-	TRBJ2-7	TGTGCCAGCAGTCCAGGGACAGGGGCCGGCGAGCAGTACTTC	CASSPGTGAGEQYF
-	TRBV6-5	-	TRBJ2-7	TGTGCCAGCAGACCGATAGGGGGTCCGGGTCGGGGCGAGCAGTACTTC	CASRPIGGPGRGEQYF
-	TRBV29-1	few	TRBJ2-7	TGCAGCGTTGCTGGTAGCGGTTTCTACGAGCAGTACTTC	CSVAGSGFYEQYF
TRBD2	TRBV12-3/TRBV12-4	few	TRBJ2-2	TGTGCCAGCAGTATTGGGACGGGAGGGACCGGGGAGCTGTTTTTT	CASSIGTGGTGELFF
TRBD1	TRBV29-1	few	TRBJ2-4	TGCAGCGTAGGACAGGGATCCAAAAACATTCAGTACTTC	CSVGQGSKNIQYF
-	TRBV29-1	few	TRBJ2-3	TGCAGCCCTTGTCGGCGGAGTAAGGGAGATACGCAGTATTTT	CSPCRRSKGDTQYF
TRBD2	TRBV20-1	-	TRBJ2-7	TGCAGTGCTAGAGCACCGAGACTAGCGGGAGGAGGCGAGCAGTACTTC	CSARAPRLAGGGEQYF
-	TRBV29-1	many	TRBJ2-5	TGCAGTTCTTTTGGGACCTCCGAAGAGACCCAGTACTTC	CSSFGTSEETQYF
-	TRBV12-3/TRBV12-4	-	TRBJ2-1	TGTGCCAGCAGTTCCCCTACCCCAGAGCAGTTCTTC	CASSSPTPEQFF
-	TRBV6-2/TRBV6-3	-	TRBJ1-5	TGTGCCAGCAGACGGACAGATGGGAGTCAGCCCCAGCATTTT	CASRRTDGSQPQHF
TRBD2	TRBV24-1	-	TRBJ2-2	TGTGCCACCAGTGACTTTCCTGGGACTAACGTCACCGGGGAGCTGTTTTTT	CATSDFPGTNVTGELFF
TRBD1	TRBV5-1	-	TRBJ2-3	TGCGCCAGCAGCTGGGGTGGACAGGCCGCTAGCACAGATACGCAGTATTTT	CASSWGGQAASTDTQYF